The subject of this entry is one T cell receptor beta chain. This clonotype turned up a few times. Its binding antigen is unknown. The record has no base qualities; no much larger clone is one base away. This specimen comes from a study of CD8 T cells in ankylosing spondylitis (dated by TCRdb to about 2017). Some background on the complete study: T cell receptor beta repertoires were profiled in healthy donors and ankylosing spondylitis patients so that disease-linked TCR variants could be found. Peripheral blood samples were taken, and synovial fluid was additionally collected from ankylosing spondylitis patients. The full study cohort was made up of 25 to 30 ankylosing spondylitis patients and 95 to 130 healthy donors. Overall results and qualifications from the work: A TCR beta motif made up of several highly homologous amino acid variants appeared to be characteristic of blood from ankylosing spondylitis patients. A CD8+ phenotype was shown by the disease-linked clones, which were found at relatively low frequencies in peripheral blood. The disease-linked clones were reported as significantly enriched in matched synovial fluid samples from ankylosing spondylitis patients. Some TCR beta motif variants had previously been reported in synovial fluid and blood of reactive arthritis patients, which suggested common disease-initiation mechanisms.

The sample was run on an Illumina HiSeq 2500. Quantitative 5'-RACE with molecular barcodes was the method used to prepare the TCR beta libraries. The paper's data handling went like this. A new computational method based on a probabilistic model of VDJ rearrangement was used to identify disease-linked TCR variants. TCRdb reprocessed the public reads (quality trimming at Q25 with fastp, clone calling with MiXCR) and kept in-frame beta chains. Rows with one shared CDR3 protein collapse into an entry with the most common genes and DNA. In this record, the V and J calls reflect TCRdb's handling and not the investigators' own analysis. The sample table records roughly 670,000 distinct CDR3 sequences; 15% to 20% of these occur just once. The ten largest clones represent around a fifth of the sample. CDR1 and CDR2 were assigned from the germline V gene as LGHNA and YSLEER. The CDR3, cysteine through phenylalanine, is 13 amino acids long. Of the read, only the CDR3 DNA is kept; its 39 bases are in frame from base 1. The germline V end is reduced by 3 bases and the J end by 15 bases; junction bases left unmatched: 11.

The sample was blood, either unsorted or a sorted T cell fraction (not recorded which). The chain is made from TRBV4-3 and TRBJ2-1, with 7 central nucleotides matching TRBD1. The receptor comes from a male donor with ankylosing spondylitis. For the CDR3, the sequence is CASSHLRQGARFF. The nucleotide sequence is given as TGCGCCAGCAGCCATCTTAGACAGGGAGCGAGGTTCTTC.